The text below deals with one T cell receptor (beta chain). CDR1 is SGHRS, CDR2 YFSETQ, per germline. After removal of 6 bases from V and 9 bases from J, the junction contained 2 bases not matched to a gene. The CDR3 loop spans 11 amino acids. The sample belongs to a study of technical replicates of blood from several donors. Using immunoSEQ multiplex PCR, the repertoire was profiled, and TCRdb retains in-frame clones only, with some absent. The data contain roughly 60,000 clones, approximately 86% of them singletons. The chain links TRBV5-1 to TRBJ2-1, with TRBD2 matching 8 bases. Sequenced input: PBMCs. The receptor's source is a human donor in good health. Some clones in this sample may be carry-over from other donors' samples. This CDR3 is CASNLAGEQFF. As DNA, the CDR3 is TGCGCCAGCAACCTAGCGGGTGAGCAGTTCTTC. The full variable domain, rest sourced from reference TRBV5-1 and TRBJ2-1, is KAGVTQTPRYLIKTRGQQVTLSCSPISGHRSVSWYQQTPGQGLQFLFEYFSETQRNKGNFPGRFSGRQFSNSRSEMNVSTLELGDSALYLCASNLAGEQFFGPGTRLTVL.